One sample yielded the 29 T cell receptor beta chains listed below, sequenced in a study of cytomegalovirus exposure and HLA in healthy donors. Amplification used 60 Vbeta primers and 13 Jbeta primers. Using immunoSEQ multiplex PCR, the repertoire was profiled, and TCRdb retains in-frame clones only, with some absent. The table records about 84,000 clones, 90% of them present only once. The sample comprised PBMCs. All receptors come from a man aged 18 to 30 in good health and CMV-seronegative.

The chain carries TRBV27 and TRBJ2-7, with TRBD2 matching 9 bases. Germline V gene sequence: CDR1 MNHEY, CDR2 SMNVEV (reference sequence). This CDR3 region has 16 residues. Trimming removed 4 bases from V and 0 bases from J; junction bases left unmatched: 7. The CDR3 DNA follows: TGTGCCAGCAGTTCTCTAGCGGGGACGTACTCCTACGAGCAGTACTTC. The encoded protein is CASSSLAGTYSYEQYF.

CDR3 region: CASSFREKLFF. In DNA form, the CDR3 reads TGTGCCAGCAGTTTTCGTGAAAAACTGTTTTTT. The gene calls are TRBV28 and TRBJ1-4; D remains ambiguous. The CDR3 covers 11 residues. V gave up 3 bases and J gave up 7 bases, with 3 bases separating them. The germline V gene has CDR1 MDHEN and CDR2 SYDVKM.

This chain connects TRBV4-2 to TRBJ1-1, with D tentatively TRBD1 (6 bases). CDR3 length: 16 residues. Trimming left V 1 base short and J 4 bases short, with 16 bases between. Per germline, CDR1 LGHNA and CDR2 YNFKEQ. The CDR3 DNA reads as TGTGCCAGCAGCCAAGTAGAGTTCGGGACACGCACTGAAGCTTTCTTT. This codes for CASSQVEFGTRTEAFF.

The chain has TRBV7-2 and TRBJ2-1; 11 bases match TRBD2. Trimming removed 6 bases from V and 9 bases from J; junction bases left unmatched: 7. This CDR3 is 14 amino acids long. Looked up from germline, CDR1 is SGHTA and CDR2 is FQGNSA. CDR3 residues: CASRYTSGSFEQFF. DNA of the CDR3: TGTGCCAGCAGGTATACTAGCGGGAGTTTTGAGCAGTTCTTC.

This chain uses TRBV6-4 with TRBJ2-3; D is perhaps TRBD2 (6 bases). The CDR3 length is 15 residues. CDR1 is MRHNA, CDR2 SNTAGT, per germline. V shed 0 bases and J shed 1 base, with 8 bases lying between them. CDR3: CASSDSPGGTDTQYF. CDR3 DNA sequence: TGTGCCAGCAGTGACTCTCCGGGGGGCACAGATACGCAGTATTTT.

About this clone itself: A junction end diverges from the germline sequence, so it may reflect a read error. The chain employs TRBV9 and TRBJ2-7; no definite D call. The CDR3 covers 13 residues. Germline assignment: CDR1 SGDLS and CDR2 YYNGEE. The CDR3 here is CASSPGPDREQYF. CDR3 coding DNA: TGCGCCAGCAGCCCCGGTCCCGATCGCGAGCAGTACTTC.

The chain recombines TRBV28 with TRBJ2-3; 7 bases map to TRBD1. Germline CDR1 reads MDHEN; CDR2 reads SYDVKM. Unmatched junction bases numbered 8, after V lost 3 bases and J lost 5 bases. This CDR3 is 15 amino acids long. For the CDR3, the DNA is TGTGCCAGCAGTTTGGACAGGTCCGATGGAGATACGCAGTATTTT. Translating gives CASSLDRSDGDTQYF.

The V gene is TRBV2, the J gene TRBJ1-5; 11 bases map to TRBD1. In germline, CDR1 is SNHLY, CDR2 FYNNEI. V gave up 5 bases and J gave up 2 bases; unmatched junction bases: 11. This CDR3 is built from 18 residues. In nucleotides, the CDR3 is TGTGCCAGCAGTCAGTGGACAGGGGGCCACCGGGGCAATCAGCCCCAGCATTTT. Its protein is CASSQWTGGHRGNQPQHF.

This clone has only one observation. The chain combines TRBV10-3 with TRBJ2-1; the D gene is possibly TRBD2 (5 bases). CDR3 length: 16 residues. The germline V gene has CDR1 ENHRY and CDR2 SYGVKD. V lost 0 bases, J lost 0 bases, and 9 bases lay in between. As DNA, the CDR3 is TGTGCCATCAGTGAGTCGATGGCGGGCTCCTACAATGAGCAGTTCTTC. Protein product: CAISESMAGSYNEQFF.

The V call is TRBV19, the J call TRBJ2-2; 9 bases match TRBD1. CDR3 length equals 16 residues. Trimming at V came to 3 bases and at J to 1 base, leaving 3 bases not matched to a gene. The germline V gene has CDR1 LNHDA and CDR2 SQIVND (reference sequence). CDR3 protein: CASSIRGQGNTGELFF. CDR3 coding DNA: TGTGCCAGTAGTATTCGGGGACAGGGGAACACCGGGGAGCTGTTTTTT. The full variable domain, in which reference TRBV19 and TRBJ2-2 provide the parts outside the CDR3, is DGGITQSPKYLFRKEGQNVTLSCEQNLNHDAMYWYRQDPGQGLRLIYYSQIVNDFQKGDIAEGYSVSREKKESFPLTVTSAQKNPTAFYLCASSIRGQGNTGELFFGEGSRLTVL.

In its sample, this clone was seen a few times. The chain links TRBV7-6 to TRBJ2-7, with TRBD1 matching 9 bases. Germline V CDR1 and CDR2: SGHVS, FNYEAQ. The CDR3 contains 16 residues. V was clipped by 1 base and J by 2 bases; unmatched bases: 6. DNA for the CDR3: TGTGCCAGCAGCTTAGTTAGCACAGGGGGCACCTACGAGCAGTACTTC. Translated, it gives CASSLVSTGGTYEQYF.

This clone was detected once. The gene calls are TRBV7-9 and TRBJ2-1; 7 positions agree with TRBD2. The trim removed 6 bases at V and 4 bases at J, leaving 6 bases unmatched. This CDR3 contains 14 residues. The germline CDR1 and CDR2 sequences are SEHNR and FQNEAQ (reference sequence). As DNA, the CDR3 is TGTGCCAGCAGTTGGGCTAGCGGATACAATGAGCAGTTCTTC. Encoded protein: CASSWASGYNEQFF. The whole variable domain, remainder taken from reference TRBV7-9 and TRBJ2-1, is DTGVSQNPRHKITKRGQNVTFRCDPISEHNRLYWYRQTLGQGPEFLTYFQNEAQLEKSRLLSDRFSAERPKGSFSTLEIQRTEQGDSAMYLCASSWASGYNEQFFGPGTRLTVL.

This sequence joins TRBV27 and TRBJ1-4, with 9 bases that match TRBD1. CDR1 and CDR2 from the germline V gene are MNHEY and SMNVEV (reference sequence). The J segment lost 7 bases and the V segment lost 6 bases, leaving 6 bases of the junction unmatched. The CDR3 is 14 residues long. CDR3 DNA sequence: TGTGCCAGCAGCCGACAGGGGGGGGGTGAAAAACTGTTTTTT. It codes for CASSRQGGGEKLFF.

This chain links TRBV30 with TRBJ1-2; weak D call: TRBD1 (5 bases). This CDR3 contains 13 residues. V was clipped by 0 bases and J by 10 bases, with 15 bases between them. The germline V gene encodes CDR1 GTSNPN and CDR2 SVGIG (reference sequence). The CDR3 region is CAWSVLGRGDYTF. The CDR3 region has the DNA TGTGCCTGGAGTGTACTGGGGCGAGGCGACTACACCTTC.

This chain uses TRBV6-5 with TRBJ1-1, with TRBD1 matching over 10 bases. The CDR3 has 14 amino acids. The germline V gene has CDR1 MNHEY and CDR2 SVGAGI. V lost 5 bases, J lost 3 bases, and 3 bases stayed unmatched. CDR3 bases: TGTGCCAGCAGTCGGGACAGGGGAGACACTGAAGCTTTCTTT. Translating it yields CASSRDRGDTEAFF.

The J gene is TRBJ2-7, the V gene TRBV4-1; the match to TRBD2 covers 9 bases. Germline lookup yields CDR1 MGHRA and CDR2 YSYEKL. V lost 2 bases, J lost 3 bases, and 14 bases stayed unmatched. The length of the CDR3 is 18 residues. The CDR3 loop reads CASSQRTSVGSPNYEQYF. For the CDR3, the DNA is TGCGCCAGCAGCCAACGGACTAGCGTTGGATCCCCGAACTACGAGCAGTACTTC.

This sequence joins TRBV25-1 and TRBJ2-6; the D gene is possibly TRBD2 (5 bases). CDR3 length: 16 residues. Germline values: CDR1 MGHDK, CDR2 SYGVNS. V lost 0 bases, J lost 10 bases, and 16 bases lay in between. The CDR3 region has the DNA TGTGCCAGCAGTGAATATGGAGGTAGCAAGCCAAACGTCCTGACTTTC. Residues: CASSEYGGSKPNVLTF.

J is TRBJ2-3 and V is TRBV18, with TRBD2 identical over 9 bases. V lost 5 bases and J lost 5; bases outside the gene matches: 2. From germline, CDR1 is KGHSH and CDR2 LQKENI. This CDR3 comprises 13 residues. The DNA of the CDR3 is TGTGCCAGCTCAGTAGCGGGAGAAGATACGCAGTATTTT. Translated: CASSVAGEDTQYF.

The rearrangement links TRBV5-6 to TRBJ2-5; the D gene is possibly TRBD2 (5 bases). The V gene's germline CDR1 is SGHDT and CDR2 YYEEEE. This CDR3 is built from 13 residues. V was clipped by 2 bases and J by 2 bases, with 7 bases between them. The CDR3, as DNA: TGTGCCAGCAGCTTAGCGGCTCAAGAGACCCAGTACTTC. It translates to CASSLAAQETQYF.

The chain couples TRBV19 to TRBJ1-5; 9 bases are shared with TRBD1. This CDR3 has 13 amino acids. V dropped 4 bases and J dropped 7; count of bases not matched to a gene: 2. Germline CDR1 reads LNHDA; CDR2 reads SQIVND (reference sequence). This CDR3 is CASSRDRDQPQHF. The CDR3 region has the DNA TGTGCCAGTAGTAGGGACAGGGACCAGCCCCAGCATTTT.

The CDR3 spells CASSLGAIGGSYEQYF. DNA of the CDR3: TGTGCCAGCAGCTTAGGGGCGATTGGTGGGTCGTACGAGCAGTACTTC. V is TRBV7-2 and J is TRBJ2-7, with no clear D. CDR1 is SGHTA and CDR2 is FQGNSA in the germline V gene. The CDR3 extends over 16 amino acids. The V end was cut by 1 base, the J end by 4 bases, with 17 bases between.

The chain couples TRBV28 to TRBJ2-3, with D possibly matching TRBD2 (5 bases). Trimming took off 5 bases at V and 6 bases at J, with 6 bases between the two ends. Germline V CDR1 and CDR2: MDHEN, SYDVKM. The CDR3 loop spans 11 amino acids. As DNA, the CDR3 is TGTGCCAGCAGTCAGCGGGATACGCAGTATTTT. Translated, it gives CASSQRDTQYF. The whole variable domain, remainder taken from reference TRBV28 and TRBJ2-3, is DVKVTQSSRYLVKRTGEKVFLECVQDMDHENMFWYRQDPGLGLRLIYFSYDVKMKEKGDIPEGYSVSREKKERFSLILESASTNQTSMYLCASSQRDTQYFGPGTRLTVL.

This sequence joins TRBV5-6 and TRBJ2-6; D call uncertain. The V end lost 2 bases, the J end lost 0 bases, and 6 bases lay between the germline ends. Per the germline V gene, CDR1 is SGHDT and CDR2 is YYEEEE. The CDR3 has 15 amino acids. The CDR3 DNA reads TGTGCCAGCAGCTTCGCAGGCTCTGGGGCCAACGTCCTGACTTTC. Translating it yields CASSFAGSGANVLTF.

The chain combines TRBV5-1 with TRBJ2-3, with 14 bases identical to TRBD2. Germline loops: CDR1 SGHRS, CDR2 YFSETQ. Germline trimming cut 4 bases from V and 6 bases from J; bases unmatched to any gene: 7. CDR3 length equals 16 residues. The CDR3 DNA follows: TGCGCCAGCAGCCGGGGGACTAGCGGGAGTTCGGATACGCAGTATTTT. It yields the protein CASSRGTSGSSDTQYF.

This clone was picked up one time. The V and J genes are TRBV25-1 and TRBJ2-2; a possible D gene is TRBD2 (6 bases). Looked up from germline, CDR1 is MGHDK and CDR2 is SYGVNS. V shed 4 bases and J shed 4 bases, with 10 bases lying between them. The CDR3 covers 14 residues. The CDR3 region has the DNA TGTGCCAGCAGTGTAGTGGGGGGCACCGGGGAGCTGTTTTTT. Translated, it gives CASSVVGGTGELFF.

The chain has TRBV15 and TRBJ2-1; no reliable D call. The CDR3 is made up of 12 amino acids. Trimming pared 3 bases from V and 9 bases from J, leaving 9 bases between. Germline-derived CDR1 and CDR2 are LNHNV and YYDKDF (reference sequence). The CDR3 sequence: CATSSAQIEQFF. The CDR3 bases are TGTGCCACCAGCAGTGCCCAGATTGAGCAGTTCTTC.

The CDR3 nucleotides read TGTGCCAGCAGTCAAAGAGGCGGGAAGGTTCGGCAGACCCAGTACTTC. The encoded protein is CASSQRGGKVRQTQYF. The rearrangement links TRBV28 to TRBJ2-5, with a weak D call TRBD2 (6 bases). Germline loops: CDR1 MDHEN, CDR2 SYDVKM. The CDR3 covers 16 residues. With 5 bases removed from V and 6 bases from J, the gap between germline ends came to 22 bases.

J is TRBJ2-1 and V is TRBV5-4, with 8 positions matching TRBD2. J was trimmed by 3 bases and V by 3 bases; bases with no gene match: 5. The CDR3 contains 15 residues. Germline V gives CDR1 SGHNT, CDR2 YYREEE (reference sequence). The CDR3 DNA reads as TGTGCCAGCAGCTCGAAACTAGCGGACTACAATGAGCAGTTCTTC. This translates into CASSSKLADYNEQFF.

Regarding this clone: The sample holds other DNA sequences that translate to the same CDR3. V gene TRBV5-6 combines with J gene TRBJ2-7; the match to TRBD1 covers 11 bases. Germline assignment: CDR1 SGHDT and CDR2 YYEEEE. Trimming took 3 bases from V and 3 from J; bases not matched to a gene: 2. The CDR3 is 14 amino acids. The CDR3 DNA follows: TGTGCCAGCAGCTACGGGACAGGGGGCTACGAGCAGTACTTC. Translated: CASSYGTGGYEQYF.